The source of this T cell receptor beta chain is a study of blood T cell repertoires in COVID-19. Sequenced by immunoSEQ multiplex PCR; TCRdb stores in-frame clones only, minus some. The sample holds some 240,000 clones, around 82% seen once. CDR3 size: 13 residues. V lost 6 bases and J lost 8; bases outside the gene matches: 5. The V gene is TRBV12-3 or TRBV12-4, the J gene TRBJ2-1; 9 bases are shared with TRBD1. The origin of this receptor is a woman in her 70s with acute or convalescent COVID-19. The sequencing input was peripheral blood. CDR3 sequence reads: CASRPGQGHEQFF. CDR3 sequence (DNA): TGTGCCAGCAGACCGGGACAGGGTCATGAGCAGTTCTTC.